The clone carrying this T cell receptor beta chain was seen repeatedly, ten times or more. Antigen: not known. This CDR3 spans 14 amino acids. Germline CDR1 and CDR2: SGHTA and FQGTGA. V was pared by 5 bases and J by 1 base, with 11 bases between. In building TCR beta libraries, iRepertoire HTBI primers were used together with Arm-PCR of CDR3 regions. TCRdb re-called the multiplex PCR reads with MiXCR, one entry per CDR3 protein. This table holds 700,000 or so distinct CDR3 sequences, around 30% found once. The entry originates in a study of regulatory T cells in long-lasting Graves disease. Study summary: Persistent cases were those of Graves' disease that involved over 5 years of antithyroid drugs with positive TSH receptor antibodies. General study findings and limits: Persistent disease samples used TRBV28, TRBJ1-2 and TRBJ2-5 preferentially. For persistent Graves' patients, TCR diversity was lower than for newly diagnosed ones.

The sample's time point: persistent/refractory GD, antithyroid drugs over 5 years with positive TRAb. The TCR library was made from RNA that had been extracted from PBMCs in TRIzol. This receptor was obtained from a female donor with Graves disease. The starting material was peripheral blood mononuclear cells (PBMCs), obtained when the disease was refractory, from a patient treated with antithyroid drugs. The chain links TRBV7-3 to TRBJ1-1, with D possibly TRBD1 on 5 matching bases. CDR3 bases: TGTGCCAGCAGCACTGGACACCAGAACACTGAAGCTTTCTTT. It codes for CASSTGHQNTEAFF.